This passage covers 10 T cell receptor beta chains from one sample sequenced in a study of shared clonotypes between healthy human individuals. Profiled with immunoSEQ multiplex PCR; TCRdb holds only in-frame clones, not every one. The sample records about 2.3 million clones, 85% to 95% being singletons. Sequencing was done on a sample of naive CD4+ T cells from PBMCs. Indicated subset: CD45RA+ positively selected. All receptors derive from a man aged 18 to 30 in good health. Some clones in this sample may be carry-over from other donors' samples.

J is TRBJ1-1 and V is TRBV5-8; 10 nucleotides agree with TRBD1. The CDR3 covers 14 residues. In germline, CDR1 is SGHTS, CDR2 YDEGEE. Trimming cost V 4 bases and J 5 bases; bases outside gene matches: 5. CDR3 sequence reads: CASSRGQGPTEAFF. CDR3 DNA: TGTGCCAGCAGCCGGGGACAGGGGCCTACTGAAGCTTTCTTT.

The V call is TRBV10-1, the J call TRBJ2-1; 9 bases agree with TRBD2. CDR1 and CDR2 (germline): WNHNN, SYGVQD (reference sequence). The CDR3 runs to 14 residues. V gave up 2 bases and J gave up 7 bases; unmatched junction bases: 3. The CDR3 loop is CASSETSGWNEQFF. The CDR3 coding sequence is TGCGCCAGCAGTGAGACTAGCGGGTGGAATGAGCAGTTCTTC.

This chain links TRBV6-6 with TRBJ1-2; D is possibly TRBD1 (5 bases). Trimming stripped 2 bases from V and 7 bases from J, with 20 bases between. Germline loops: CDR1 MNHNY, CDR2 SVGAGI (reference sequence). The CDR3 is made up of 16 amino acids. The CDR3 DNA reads TGTGCCAGCAGTTACCCAGGTGCGGCAGGGTGGAGTGGCTACACCTTC. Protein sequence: CASSYPGAAGWSGYTF.

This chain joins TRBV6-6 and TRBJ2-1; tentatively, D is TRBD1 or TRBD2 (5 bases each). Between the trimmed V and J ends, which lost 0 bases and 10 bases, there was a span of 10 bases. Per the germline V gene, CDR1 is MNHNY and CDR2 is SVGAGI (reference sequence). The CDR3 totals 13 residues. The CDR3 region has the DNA TGTGCCAGCAGTTACTCGAGAGGGGAAGAGCAGTTCTTC. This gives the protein CASSYSRGEEQFF.

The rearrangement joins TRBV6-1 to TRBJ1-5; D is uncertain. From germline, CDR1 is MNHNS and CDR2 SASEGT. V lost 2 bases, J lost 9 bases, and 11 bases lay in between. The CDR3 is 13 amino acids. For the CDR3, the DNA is TGTGCCAGCAGTGAACAAATCCCCCGGCCCCAGCATTTT. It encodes CASSEQIPRPQHF.

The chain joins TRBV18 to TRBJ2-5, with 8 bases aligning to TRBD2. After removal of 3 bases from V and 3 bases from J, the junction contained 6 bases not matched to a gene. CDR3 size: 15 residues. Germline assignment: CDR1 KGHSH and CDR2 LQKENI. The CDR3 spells CASSPTGTREETQYF. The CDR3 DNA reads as TGTGCCAGCTCACCGACCGGGACTAGAGAAGAGACCCAGTACTTC.

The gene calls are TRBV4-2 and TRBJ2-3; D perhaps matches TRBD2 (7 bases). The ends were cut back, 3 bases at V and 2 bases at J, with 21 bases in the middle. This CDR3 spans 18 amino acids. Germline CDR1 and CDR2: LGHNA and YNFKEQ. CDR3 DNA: TGTGCCAGCAGCCAGGGGGGGGACCGCCAGGGGCCCACAGATACGCAGTATTTT. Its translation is CASSQGGDRQGPTDTQYF.

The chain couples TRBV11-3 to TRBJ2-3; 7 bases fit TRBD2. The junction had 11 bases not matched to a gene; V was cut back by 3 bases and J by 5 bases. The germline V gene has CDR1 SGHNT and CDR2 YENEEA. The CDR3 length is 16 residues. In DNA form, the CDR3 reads TGTGCCAGCAGCTTTAGGAAAGGGAGGGTGTTAGATACGCAGTATTTT. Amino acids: CASSFRKGRVLDTQYF. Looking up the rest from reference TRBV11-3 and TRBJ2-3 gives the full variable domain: EAGVVQSPRYKIIEKKQPVAFWCNPISGHNTLYWYLQNLGQGPELLIRYENEEAVDDSQLPKDRFSAERLKGVDSTLKIQPAELGDSAVYLCASSFRKGRVLDTQYFGPGTRLTVL.

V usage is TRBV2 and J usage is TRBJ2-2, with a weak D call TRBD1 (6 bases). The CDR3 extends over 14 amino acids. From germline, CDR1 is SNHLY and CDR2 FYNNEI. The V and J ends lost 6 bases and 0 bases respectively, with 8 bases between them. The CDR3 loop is CASRDRSNTGELFF. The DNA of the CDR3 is TGTGCCAGCAGGGACAGATCGAACACCGGGGAGCTGTTTTTT.

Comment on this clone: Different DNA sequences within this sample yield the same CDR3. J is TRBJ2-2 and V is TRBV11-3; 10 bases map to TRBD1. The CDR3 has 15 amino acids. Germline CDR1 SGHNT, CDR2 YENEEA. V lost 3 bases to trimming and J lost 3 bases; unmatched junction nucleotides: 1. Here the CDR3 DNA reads TGTGCCAGCAGCTTGGGACAGGGGTACACCGGGGAGCTGTTTTTT. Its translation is CASSLGQGYTGELFF.